This TCR beta chain was recovered during a study of cytomegalovirus exposure and HLA in healthy donors. This clone was counted between two and nine times. The antigen is undetermined. Study-level points and caveats: Most TCRs appeared rarely, but some public TCRs recurred in many donors.

The PCR used 60 Vbeta and 13 Jbeta primers. Profiling relied on immunoSEQ multiplex PCR, and the TCRdb table lists in-frame clones only, not all of them. The sample consists of approximately 100,000 clones, roughly 75% of them appearing once. Trimming cost V 7 bases and J 4 bases, with 13 bases left between them. Looked up from germline, CDR1 is MNHEY and CDR2 is SVGAGI. The CDR3 is made up of 13 amino acids. The V gene is TRBV6-5, the J gene TRBJ1-2, with a possible D match to TRBD1 (6 bases). The sequenced material came from PBMCs. The TCR originated in a male donor in good health and CMV-seropositive. The CDR3 reads CASTRGQAYGYTF. The DNA of the CDR3 is TGTGCCAGCACCAGGGGACAAGCCTATGGCTACACCTTC.